Each of the 13 T cell receptor beta chains below was sequenced from the same sample in a study of vaccination effects on CD4 cells after COVID-19. No antigen is known for these receptors. The repertoire was sequenced with immunoSEQ multiplex PCR; TCRdb's copy has only in-frame clones and lacks some. The top ten clones hold about 4.6% of a sample with approximately 61,000 clones, 78% of them seen once. With more than 9 days of culture completed, CD4+ T cells were isolated. Vaccine administered to participants consisted of two doses of either BNT162b2 or mRNA-1273. Source: CD4+ T cells from PBMCs cultured without peptide, taken after COVID-19 vaccination. Receptors originate from a human donor who received a COVID-19 vaccine.

The rearrangement uses TRBV3-1 (or the pseudogene TRBV3-2) and TRBJ1-2; D is uncertain. The germline gives CDR1 LGHDT, CDR2 YNNKEL (reference sequence). V was cut by 3 bases and J by 4 bases, with 12 bases left in between. The CDR3 contains 14 residues. In DNA form, the CDR3 reads TGTGCCAGCAGCCATTTGAACAGCCCCTATGGCTACACCTTC. Translation gives CASSHLNSPYGYTF.

The chain couples TRBV7-8 to TRBJ2-7; 7 nucleotides line up with TRBD1. V shed 5 bases and J 4 bases; nucleotides not matched to a gene: 8. This CDR3 has 14 residues. In germline, CDR1 is SGHVS, CDR2 FQNEAQ. CDR3 loop: CASSGRTGAYEQYF. In DNA form, the CDR3 reads TGTGCCAGCAGCGGCCGGACAGGTGCTTACGAGCAGTACTTC.

The V and J genes are TRBV5-6 and TRBJ2-5, with TRBD2 as a possible D gene (5 bases). V shed 0 bases and J shed 0 bases, with 12 bases lying between them. Germline V gives CDR1 SGHDT, CDR2 YYEEEE. The CDR3 runs 16 residues. CDR3: CASSLADGMYQETQYF. The CDR3 DNA sequence: TGTGCCAGCAGCTTGGCGGACGGGATGTACCAAGAGACCCAGTACTTC.

The V and J genes are TRBV5-4 and TRBJ2-5, with D possibly being TRBD1 or TRBD2 (6 bases each). The CDR3 runs 13 residues. V was trimmed by 5 bases and J by 5 bases, leaving 13 bases between them. Germline assignment: CDR1 SGHNT and CDR2 YYREEE (reference sequence). The CDR3 DNA reads TGTGCCAGCAGTTGGGGGGCTGCGGAGACCCAGTACTTC. As protein: CASSWGAAETQYF.

This chain's CDR3 is CASSPPKGSGRAVGELFF. The CDR3 DNA reads TGCGCCAGCAGCCCCCCAAAGGGGAGCGGGAGGGCGGTCGGGGAGCTGTTTTTT. V is TRBV23-1 and J is TRBJ2-2, with 10 bases matching TRBD2. TRBV23-1 is an ORF, and what it does is uncertain. The length of the CDR3 is 18 residues. With 6 bases clipped from V and 7 bases from J, the junction kept 17 bases outside the gene matches.

The chain combines TRBV28 with TRBJ1-2; 10 nucleotides agree with TRBD1. V dropped 1 base and J dropped 7; count of bases not matched to a gene: 9. In germline, CDR1 is MDHEN, CDR2 SYDVKM. This CDR3 contains 16 residues. The CDR3 coding sequence is TGTGCCAGCAGTTTATTGGACAGGGGGATCTGGTTTGGCTACACCTTC. It yields the protein CASSLLDRGIWFGYTF.

V usage is TRBV6-5 and J usage is TRBJ1-6, with D possibly TRBD1 on 6 matching bases. V lost 6 bases and J 4 bases, leaving 10 bases between the germline ends. CDR1 and CDR2 (germline): MNHEY, SVGAGI. The CDR3 runs 14 residues. The CDR3, as DNA: TGTGCCAGCAGCCGGGACAAATATAATTCACCCCTCCACTTT. Translated: CASSRDKYNSPLHF.

This rearrangement joins TRBV19 to TRBJ1-5; TRBD1 might be the D (5 bases). With 3 bases removed from V and 6 bases from J, the gap between germline ends came to 12 bases. The CDR3 is made up of 14 amino acids. Germline-derived CDR1 and CDR2 are LNHDA and SQIVND (reference sequence). CDR3 sequence (DNA): TGTGCCAGTAGTATGGGGCAGGGACGTCAGCCCCAGCATTTT. It specifies CASSMGQGRQPQHF.

The rearrangement joins TRBV7-3 to TRBJ2-1; D gene ambiguous. Trimming removed 5 bases at V and 0 bases at J, with 14 bases between. CDR1 is SGHTA and CDR2 is FQGTGA in the germline V gene. CDR3 length equals 16 residues. In nucleotides, the CDR3 is TGTGCCAGCAGCCTCCAGAGCGCCTCCTCCTACAATGAGCAGTTCTTC. Protein product: CASSLQSASSYNEQFF.

CDR3 amino acids: CASSRLAGGLVNEQFF. As DNA, the CDR3 is TGTGCCAGTAGCCGACTAGCGGGGGGGCTGGTCAATGAGCAGTTCTTC. The chain recombines TRBV19 with TRBJ2-1; 14 nucleotides align to TRBD2. The V and J ends lost 6 bases and 6 bases, in that order; junction bases with no gene match: 7. Looked up from germline, CDR1 is LNHDA and CDR2 is SQIVND (reference sequence). CDR3 length: 16 amino acids.

The chain links TRBV6-4 to TRBJ1-6; TRBD1 aligns across 7 bases. The CDR3 runs to 15 residues. The germline V gene has CDR1 MRHNA and CDR2 SNTAGT. V dropped 5 bases and J dropped 5; count of bases not matched to a gene: 6. CDR3 region: CASSQETGNNSPLHF. CDR3 bases: TGTGCCAGCAGTCAAGAGACAGGGAATAATTCACCCCTCCACTTT.

The V call is TRBV5-1, the J call TRBJ1-6; no definite D call. Trimming stripped 5 bases from V and 10 bases from J, with 10 bases between. The CDR3 length is 12 residues. Germline V CDR1 and CDR2: SGHRS, YFSETQ. DNA for the CDR3: TGCGCCAGCAGGCAAGGGAACTCACCCCTCCACTTT. Amino acid sequence: CASRQGNSPLHF. Complete variable domain (other parts from reference TRBV5-1 and TRBJ1-6): KAGVTQTPRYLIKTRGQQVTLSCSPISGHRSVSWYQQTPGQGLQFLFEYFSETQRNKGNFPGRFSGRQFSNSRSEMNVSTLELGDSALYLCASRQGNSPLHFGNGTRLTVT.

This clone was counted once. The chain uses TRBV7-2 and TRBJ2-1; 7 bases align to TRBD2. CDR3 length: 14 amino acids. J was trimmed by 6 bases and V by 1 base; bases with no gene match: 3. Germline V gene lookup returns CDR1 SGHTA and CDR2 FQGNSA. For the CDR3, the DNA is TGTGCCAGCAGCTTAGAACTAGCGACCAATGAGCAGTTCTTC. Encoded protein: CASSLELATNEQFF.